Below are 20 T cell receptor beta chains sequenced from a single sample in a study of T-cell memory formation after mild COVID-19 (dated by TCRdb to about 2021). The library was produced with 5' RACE. Data came from an Illumina NovaSeq 6000. Through fastp at Q25 and MiXCR, TCRdb rebuilt clones from the public reads, retaining in-frame beta chains. Rows matching on CDR3 protein sequence are summarized as one entry with the most common DNA and genes. The sample records 500,000 to 650,000 distinct CDR3 sequences, 20% to 25% of which are singletons. Around 7.7% of the sample is held by the ten biggest clonotypes. Sequenced: PBMCs or a T cell subset sorted from them (not recorded which). The receptors were sampled from an adult woman who had mild COVID-19 (a few samples of this study predate the infection). The sample titles of this study are shuffled in the database, so cell type and time point are left out; the donor was told from shared clones.

The sample holds a few counts of this clonotype. The rearrangement uses TRBV20-1 and TRBJ2-1; the D gene is possibly TRBD2 (6 bases). CDR1 and CDR2 from the germline V gene are DFQATT and SNEGSKA (reference sequence). Trimming shortened V by 0 bases and J by 0 bases, and 9 bases separated the two germline ends. This CDR3 has 15 amino acids. CDR3 protein: CSAREGGRSYNEQFF. The CDR3, as DNA: TGCAGTGCTAGAGAGGGGGGTCGCTCCTACAATGAGCAGTTCTTC.

Here the CDR3 reads CSATLAGGAAETQYF. CDR3 coding DNA: TGCAGTGCTACCCTTGCGGGGGGGGCCGCGGAGACCCAGTACTTC. The rearrangement links TRBV20-1 to TRBJ2-5; 9 bases fit TRBD2. J gave up 5 bases and V 4 bases, and 11 bases lay outside the gene matches. Germline assignment: CDR1 DFQATT and CDR2 SNEGSKA (reference sequence). This CDR3 spans 15 amino acids.

This chain joins TRBV12-3 or TRBV12-4 and TRBJ2-7; 7 positions match TRBD1. The CDR3 consists of 15 residues. With 2 bases clipped from V and 4 bases from J, the junction kept 8 bases outside the gene matches. CDR3 sequence: CASSLRDGTEYEQYF. DNA for the CDR3: TGTGCCAGCAGTTTAAGGGACGGGACAGAGTACGAGCAGTACTTC.

This clonotype was counted ten times or more. V usage is TRBV6-2 or TRBV6-3 and J usage is TRBJ2-7; 8 bases are a match to TRBD1. CDR1 is MNHEY and CDR2 is SVGEGT in the germline V gene. The CDR3 totals 15 residues. After removal of 7 bases from V and 0 bases from J, the junction contained 8 bases not matched to a gene. The CDR3: CASTVDGTGSYEQYF. The CDR3 coding sequence is TGTGCCAGCACCGTAGATGGGACAGGCTCCTACGAGCAGTACTTC.

This chain links TRBV2 with TRBJ2-7, with TRBD1 identical over 9 bases. V dropped 6 bases and J dropped 3; count of bases not matched to a gene: 6. This CDR3 comprises 14 residues. CDR1 is SNHLY, CDR2 FYNNEI, per germline. The CDR3 protein is CASRSPDRGYEQYF. DNA of the CDR3: TGTGCCAGCAGGTCCCCGGACAGGGGCTACGAGCAGTACTTC.

This sequence joins TRBV7-8 and TRBJ1-2, with 7 nucleotides matching TRBD1. CDR3 length: 16 amino acids. J was trimmed by 2 bases and V by 7 bases; bases with no gene match: 13. Germline V gene sequence: CDR1 SGHVS, CDR2 FQNEAQ. CDR3 nucleotide sequence: TGTGCCAGCACCCCGAGGCGGGACAGAAGAAACTATGGCTACACCTTC. Its protein is CASTPRRDRRNYGYTF.

This clonotype was recorded a few times. The chain combines TRBV9 with TRBJ1-3, with a possible D match to TRBD1 (6 bases). The CDR3 runs to 14 residues. Germline V gives CDR1 SGDLS, CDR2 YYNGEE. Trimming took off 3 bases at V and 4 bases at J, with 11 bases between the two ends. In DNA form, the CDR3 reads TGTGCCAGCAGCGACCGGGACACGGGAAACACCATATATTTT. Its translation: CASSDRDTGNTIYF.

This clonotype was seen a handful of times. This rearrangement joins TRBV20-1 to TRBJ2-6; D gene ambiguous. CDR1 is DFQATT, CDR2 SNEGSKA, per germline (reference sequence). The length of the CDR3 is 12 residues. Trimming left V 3 bases short and J 3 bases short, with 3 bases between. CDR3 DNA: TGCAGTGCTAGCGGTGGGGCCAACGTCCTGACTTTC. This sequence encodes CSASGGANVLTF.

This clonotype came up once. The rearrangement links TRBV11-2 to TRBJ2-1; 7 bases are shared with TRBD2. The CDR3 extends over 13 amino acids. Germline loops: CDR1 SGHAT, CDR2 FQNNGV. After removal of 6 bases from V and 8 bases from J, the junction contained 7 bases not matched to a gene. The CDR3 loop reads CASRFGGRDEQFF. The CDR3 DNA is TGTGCCAGCAGATTTGGGGGGAGGGATGAGCAGTTCTTC.

In this sample, this clonotype turned up a few times. V usage is TRBV12-3 or TRBV12-4 and J usage is TRBJ2-5; TRBD2 matches 9 bases. J lost 4 bases, V lost 3 bases, and 6 bases had no gene match. This CDR3 is built from 15 residues. The CDR3 loop is CASSFGLSGGETQYF. The CDR3 coding sequence is TGTGCCAGCAGTTTCGGTCTTAGCGGGGGAGAGACCCAGTACTTC.

This clonotype was counted between two and nine times. The CDR3 DNA sequence: TGTGCCAGCAGTTTGTACCCCTTCTACGAGCAGTACTTC. It is translated as CASSLYPFYEQYF. J is TRBJ2-7 and V is TRBV27; no reliable D call. This CDR3 has 13 residues. Germline V lookup: CDR1 MNHEY, CDR2 SMNVEV (reference sequence). Trimming removed 3 bases from V and 3 bases from J, with 9 bases in between.

This chain uses TRBV7-9 with TRBJ2-1; TRBD2 agrees at 7 bases. The CDR3 is 15 residues long. Germline CDR1 reads SEHNR; CDR2 reads FQNEAQ (reference sequence). V shed 5 bases and J 10 bases; nucleotides not matched to a gene: 14. The CDR3 sequence: CASSPRNVGRREQFF. CDR3 nucleotide sequence: TGTGCCAGCAGCCCTCGGAACGTCGGGAGGCGGGAGCAGTTCTTC.

The gene calls are TRBV6-5 and TRBJ1-1; D remains ambiguous. Germline V gene lookup returns CDR1 MNHEY and CDR2 SVGAGI. This CDR3 has 14 residues. V lost 0 bases to trimming and J lost 5 bases, with 10 bases between them. The CDR3 sequence: CASSYSWERTEAFF. CDR3 nucleotide sequence: TGTGCCAGCAGTTACTCTTGGGAGAGGACTGAAGCTTTCTTT.

This clonotype appeared many times. J is TRBJ2-1 and V is TRBV5-1; TRBD1 is a possible D gene (5 bases). The V gene's germline CDR1 is SGHRS and CDR2 YFSETQ. The CDR3 totals 13 residues. Trimming took off 0 bases at V and 7 bases at J, with 8 bases between the two ends. CDR3: CASSLVQGNEQFF. Written as DNA, the CDR3 is TGCGCCAGCAGCTTGGTCCAGGGAAATGAGCAGTTCTTC.

This clonotype was picked up many times. The chain combines TRBV5-1 with TRBJ2-5; perhaps TRBD2 as D (6 bases). V was shortened by 1 base and J by 4 bases, with 17 bases between the two germline ends. This CDR3 has 16 amino acids. CDR1 and CDR2 from the germline V gene are SGHRS and YFSETQ. CDR3 sequence reads: CASSLSAASALETQYF. CDR3 sequence (DNA): TGCGCCAGCAGCTTGAGTGCGGCTAGCGCCCTAGAGACCCAGTACTTC.

The rearrangement uses TRBV7-9 and TRBJ1-1; D not certain. CDR1 and CDR2 (germline): SEHNR, FQNEAQ (reference sequence). V lost 3 bases and J 10 bases, leaving 15 bases between the germline ends. The CDR3 length is 13 residues. This chain's CDR3 is CASSFFPQSAAFF. CDR3 sequence (DNA): TGTGCCAGCAGCTTTTTCCCCCAAAGTGCAGCTTTCTTT.

CDR3: CASSRLAGAKTGELFF. The CDR3 bases are TGTGCCAGCAGCCGACTAGCGGGAGCTAAAACCGGGGAGCTGTTTTTT. The rearrangement uses TRBV7-9 and TRBJ2-2; 12 positions match TRBD2. There are 16 residues in the CDR3. CDR1 is SEHNR and CDR2 is FQNEAQ in the germline V gene (reference sequence). After removal of 5 bases from V and 5 bases from J, the junction contained 6 bases not matched to a gene.

This clonotype was seen a few times. The V gene is TRBV9, the J gene TRBJ2-1; 16 nucleotides align to TRBD2. V trimming: 3 bases; J trimming: 8 bases; junction bases outside the gene matches: 5. Germline values: CDR1 SGDLS, CDR2 YYNGEE. CDR3 size: 16 residues. DNA of the CDR3: TGTGCCAGCAGCGGCGGGACTAGCGGGGGGGCCTATGAGCAGTTCTTC. Protein sequence: CASSGGTSGGAYEQFF.

The chain recombines TRBV24-1 with TRBJ1-5; D is unresolved. The ends were cut back, 3 bases at V and 10 bases at J, with 15 bases in the middle. The length of the CDR3 is 14 residues. The germline gives CDR1 KGHDR, CDR2 SFDVKD. In nucleotides, the CDR3 is TGTGCCACCAGTGATCCCGTATTAGGCGGACCCCAGCATTTT. Translated: CATSDPVLGGPQHF.

In this sample, this clonotype turned up once. The V and J genes are TRBV20-1 and TRBJ2-3; 7 bases are shared with TRBD2. V lost 6 bases to trimming and J lost 4 bases; unmatched junction nucleotides: 4. Germline CDR1 DFQATT, CDR2 SNEGSKA (reference sequence). This CDR3 is 12 amino acids long. This CDR3 reads CSAHRGADTQYF. In DNA, the CDR3 is TGCAGTGCCCACCGGGGGGCAGATACGCAGTATTTT.